The entry that follows covers one TCR beta chain sequence. This clone was seen a few times. The antigen it binds to is not known. Base qualities are not recorded, but no much larger clone differs from it by a single base. This sample was included in a study of beta chain features in type 1 diabetes (dated by TCRdb to 2016 to 2019). About the full investigation: Patients and healthy donors did not differ in mean age, gender distribution, total cell number or subset yield. A total of approximately 110,000,000 sorted cells were examined across all samples, and a strong correlation was observed between cell number per subset and RNA yield. The study compared TCRB repertoires of sorted circulating CD4+ T cell subsets between recently diagnosed type 1 diabetes patients and matched healthy donors. Regulatory and stem cell-like memory subsets were obtained from only 8 patients and about eight healthy donors, while naive and central memory subsets were obtained from all 30 or so donors. Study-wide conclusions, independent of this receptor: Fewer insertions and more nucleotide deletions at VDJ recombination sites were observed in patients with type 1 diabetes, implying thymic rearrangement abnormalities. Because small numbers of individuals were included in the HLA sub-analyses, any influence of HLA type on TCRB rearrangement was left unresolved. Because cDNA was sequenced instead of genomic DNA, highly expressing activated cells could be over-represented, though the groups showed no difference in activation or CD3 levels. In all four CD4+ subsets, TCRB CDR3 length was moderately but significantly shorter in type 1 diabetes patients. The naive, central memory and regulatory TCRB repertoires appeared to resemble one another more closely among patients than among healthy donors. Shorter templates might have been favored by PCR, but patient and control samples were amplified and corrected together, so both groups would have been affected equally by any skew.

CDR1 and CDR2, looked up from the germline V gene, are KGHSH and LQKENI. V is pruned by 0 bases and J by 2 bases, leaving 4 bases of the junction without a gene match. There are 16 amino acids in the CDR3, from cysteine to phenylalanine inclusive. The read is trimmed to its CDR3 DNA, 48 bases read in frame from base 1. The High Capacity cDNA Reverse Transcription Kit was used to reverse transcribe all of the isolated RNA, meaning that expressed TCRB transcripts were what got sequenced. Deep immunoSEQ sequencing was applied to naive, central memory and regulatory T cell samples, giving an average of about 3.7 million total reads per sample. Sorted cells were lysed in RLT buffer, and RNA was extracted using DNase-treated RNeasy Micro or Mini kits according to cell number. To prevent cross-contamination, every cell subset was processed on its own, while patient and healthy donor samples were processed together. TCRB sequences were amplified from cDNA with the immunoSEQ multiplex PCR, producing 87-bp fragments spanning the CDR3 region. The amplicons were sequenced using the Illumina HiSeq platform. As for the authors' bioinformatics: Synthetic template baselines were used to correct PCR bias computationally, reads within Hamming distance 2 were collapsed together, and singletons that could not be merged were discarded. Reads were aligned to IMGT to assign V, D and J genes, CDR3 length, and insertions or deletions at six rearrangement sites. Within each subset, clonotype counts were normalized to sorted cell number, and only after that were true diversity and Gini coefficients computed with the tcR R package. The overlap coefficient, calculated on TCRB nucleotide sequences, was used to measure repertoire sharing. Out-of-frame TCRB sequences from naive cells were analyzed as a proxy for the pre-selection repertoire. The clones in this table, taken by TCRdb from immuneACCESS, are in-frame only. Not every clone is retained; where verified, under half of the shortfall comes from an unresolved V gene, and the cause of the rest is unknown. V and J calls and clone size are given by that table; D and trimming were obtained from the DNA. In this sample the table shows roughly 610,000 clones, roughly 16% of which occur a single time. The top ten clonotypes cover roughly 0.098% of the sample.

A single peripheral blood draw of around 120 mL on average was collected from each donor into heparinised tubes. A BD FACSAria II was used to sort naive, central memory, regulatory and stem cell-like memory CD4+ T cells with a panel that included CD45RO, CCR7, CD25, CD127, CD95 and CD27. Purity was above 95% for every sorted population. PBMCs were separated immediately by Lymphoprep density gradient centrifugation and were stained directly, without being cultured. So that batch effects would be minimized, each experiment stained and sorted samples in pairs, pairing one healthy donor with one patient.

Input material: naive CD4+ T cells from blood. This sample's cell subset or site label indicates: true naive CD4+ T cells. This TCR was sampled from a man aged 18 to 30 in good health. The rearranged chain carries TRBV18 and TRBJ2-1; the central 7 bases match TRBD2. The nucleotides are TGTGCCAGCTCACCACCCGGAGCGGGAACCTACAATGAGCAGTTCTTC. Translated, it reads CASSPPGAGTYNEQFF. Joined to the reference TRBV18 and TRBJ2-1 proteins, this CDR3 gives the full variable domain: NAGVMQNPRHLVRRRGQEARLRCSPMKGHSHVYWYRQLPEEGLKFMVYLQKENIIDESGMPKERFSAEFPKEGPSILRIQQVVRGDSAAYFCASSPPGAGTYNEQFFGPGTRLTVL.